These 18 T cell receptor beta chains were all obtained from the same sample, sequenced in a study of T cell clonotyping in hematopoietic cell transplantation. Sequencing used immunoSEQ multiplex PCR; TCRdb keeps in-frame clones, though not all of them. The table includes fewer than 9,500 clones, around 80% detected once. The specimen was PBMCs, collected at the time of graft-versus-host disease after allogeneic stem cell transplant. These receptors were taken from a male patient between 55 and 70 years old who had an allogeneic stem cell transplant from an unrelated donor, so the T cells may come from the graft donor. Some clones in this sample may be carry-over from other donors' samples.

The V call is TRBV9, the J call TRBJ1-1; D may be TRBD1 (6 bases). The length of the CDR3 is 17 residues. CDR1 is SGDLS, CDR2 YYNGEE, per germline. Trimming removed 2 bases from V and 7 bases from J, with 24 bases in between. The CDR3 DNA sequence: TGTGCCAGCAGCGTCCGGCCCCCCAGGGGCTTACGAAATGAAGCTTTCTTT. This translates into CASSVRPPRGLRNEAFF.

The table lists this clone with a count of one. The chain links TRBV10-3 to TRBJ2-5, with 11 bases lining up with TRBD2. The CDR3 consists of 16 residues. The junction had 15 bases not matched to a gene; V was cut back by 10 bases and J by 5 bases. Germline CDR1 ENHRY, CDR2 SYGVKD. CDR3 sequence (DNA): TGTGCCACCGCTAGCGGGGGGAGCCTTATGGGTGAGACCCAGTACTTC. Translated: CATASGGSLMGETQYF.

The CDR3 loop is CASSPARDRASVNGYTF. CDR3 nucleotide sequence: TGTGCCAGCAGCCCGGCCAGGGACAGGGCCTCAGTAAATGGCTACACCTTC. This sequence joins TRBV7-2 and TRBJ1-2, with 9 bases matching TRBD1. The CDR3 length is 17 residues. From germline, CDR1 is SGHTA and CDR2 FQGNSA. The V gene end was trimmed by 5 bases and the J gene end by 6 bases; junction bases not matched to a gene: 16. Looking up the rest from reference TRBV7-2 and TRBJ1-2 gives the full variable domain: GAGVSQSPSNKVTEKGKDVELRCDPISGHTALYWYRQSLGQGLEFLIYFQGNSAPDKSGLPSDRFSAERTGGSVSTLTIQRTQQEDSAVYLCASSPARDRASVNGYTFGSGTRLTVV.

The chain joins TRBV7-2 to TRBJ2-6, with TRBD1 matching 7 bases. The V gene's germline CDR1 is SGHTA and CDR2 FQGNSA. J gave up 1 base and V 2 bases, and 5 bases lay outside the gene matches. The CDR3 spans 17 residues. The DNA of the CDR3 is TGTGCCAGCAGCTTACCAGACAGGGTATCTGGGGCCAACGTCCTGACTTTC. Amino acids: CASSLPDRVSGANVLTF.

The chain employs TRBV5-6 and TRBJ1-1; 8 bases line up with TRBD1. This CDR3 has 15 amino acids. The V gene end was trimmed by 5 bases and the J gene end by 8 bases; junction bases not matched to a gene: 14. Germline CDR1 reads SGHDT; CDR2 reads YYEEEE. The CDR3 sequence is CASSLAGQGGPEAFF. The CDR3 region has the DNA TGTGCCAGCAGTCTCGCCGGACAGGGAGGCCCAGAAGCTTTCTTT.

V usage is TRBV5-4 and J usage is TRBJ1-1, with 7 bases that match TRBD1. V was pared by 0 bases and J by 5 bases, with 7 bases of the junction left unmatched. This CDR3 spans 15 amino acids. CDR1 is SGHNT, CDR2 YYREEE, per germline (reference sequence). CDR3 residues: CASSLDVSGQTEAFF. The CDR3, as DNA: TGTGCCAGCAGCTTGGACGTTTCGGGACAGACTGAAGCTTTCTTT.

This chain links TRBV7-3 with TRBJ1-1, with 7 bases that match TRBD1. The length of the CDR3 is 13 residues. The ends lost 6 bases at V and 4 bases at J; junction bases unmatched: 5. The V gene's germline CDR1 is SGHTA and CDR2 FQGTGA. CDR3 amino acids: CASSFRDSTEAFF. The CDR3 nucleotides read TGTGCCAGCAGTTTTCGGGACAGCACTGAAGCTTTCTTT.

The gene calls are TRBV28 and TRBJ1-5, with a possible D match to TRBD1 (6 bases). Germline assignment: CDR1 MDHEN and CDR2 SYDVKM. Trimming took off 5 bases at V and 8 bases at J, with 13 bases between the two ends. CDR3 size: 13 residues. CDR3 sequence reads: CASSGWEGEPQHF. The DNA for the CDR3 is TGTGCCAGCAGTGGTTGGGAGGGGGAGCCCCAGCATTTT.

The chain links TRBV7-2 to TRBJ2-2; D is possibly TRBD2 (6 bases). Trimming shortened V by 2 bases and J by 3 bases, and 13 bases separated the two germline ends. CDR3 length equals 16 residues. Looked up from germline, CDR1 is SGHTA and CDR2 is FQGNSA. CDR3 amino acids: CASSLSYSGYTGELFF. The CDR3 nucleotides read TGTGCCAGCAGCTTAAGCTATAGCGGATACACCGGGGAGCTGTTTTTT.

This clone was detected only once. The chain recombines TRBV19 with TRBJ1-5; D is possibly TRBD1 (5 bases). This CDR3 has 15 amino acids. Trimming shortened V by 1 base and J by 6 bases, and 13 bases separated the two germline ends. Germline-derived CDR1 and CDR2 are LNHDA and SQIVND (reference sequence). CDR3 sequence (DNA): TGTGCCAGTAGTATAGTTAGGAACAGGCCTCAGCCCCAGCATTTT. Encoded protein: CASSIVRNRPQPQHF. Combining the CDR3 with reference TRBV19 and TRBJ1-5 gives the whole variable domain DGGITQSPKYLFRKEGQNVTLSCEQNLNHDAMYWYRQDPGQGLRLIYYSQIVNDFQKGDIAEGYSVSREKKESFPLTVTSAQKNPTAFYLCASSIVRNRPQPQHFGDGTRLSIL.

The chain is built from TRBV2 and TRBJ2-2; tentative D call: TRBD2 (6 bases). The germline gives CDR1 SNHLY, CDR2 FYNNEI. V shed 6 bases and J shed 7 bases, with 12 bases lying between them. There are 13 residues in the CDR3. For the CDR3, the DNA is TGTGCCAGCAGGGAGGGAGCGGGCGGGGAGCTGTTTTTT. Its protein is CASREGAGGELFF.

The CDR3 is CASSVGIEQYF. The CDR3 nucleotides read TGTGCCAGCAGTGTAGGCATCGAGCAGTACTTC. This chain uses TRBV2 with TRBJ2-7; D is unresolved. V shed 4 bases and J shed 6 bases, with 7 bases lying between them. CDR3 length: 11 amino acids. The germline V gene encodes CDR1 SNHLY and CDR2 FYNNEI.

This clone was observed once. The genes are TRBV4-1 and TRBJ2-2; 9 bases line up with TRBD1. CDR3 size: 18 residues. Trimming at V came to 1 base and at J to 1 base, leaving 7 bases not matched to a gene. From germline, CDR1 is MGHRA and CDR2 YSYEKL. CDR3 sequence: CASSQGTGQGKNTGELFF. CDR3 DNA: TGCGCCAGCAGCCAAGGCACGGGACAGGGAAAGAACACCGGGGAGCTGTTTTTT.

This chain uses TRBV7-2 with TRBJ2-5; 8 nucleotides line up with TRBD2. The CDR3 loop spans 14 amino acids. V lost 3 bases and J lost 4; bases outside the gene matches: 4. Germline loops: CDR1 SGHTA, CDR2 FQGNSA. Written as DNA, the CDR3 is TGTGCCAGCAGCTTCGCGGGGGGTCGAGAGACCCAGTACTTC. Protein product: CASSFAGGRETQYF.

In DNA, the CDR3 is TGCAGTGCTAAAGATACGCAGTATTTT. This translates into CSAKDTQYF. The V gene is TRBV20-1, the J gene TRBJ2-3; unclear D gene. Germline V CDR1 and CDR2: DFQATT, SNEGSKA (reference sequence). The CDR3 contains 9 residues. V lost 4 bases and J 5 bases, leaving 1 base between the germline ends.

Within the sample, this clone is medium-sized. The chain has TRBV7-3 and TRBJ1-5, with D maybe TRBD1 (5 bases). Deletions cut 2 bases from V and 6 bases from J, with 8 bases between. CDR3 length equals 13 residues. Germline CDR1 reads SGHTA; CDR2 reads FQGTGA. For the CDR3, the DNA is TGTGCCAGCAGCTTAGGGGGGATTCAGCCCCAGCATTTT. As protein: CASSLGGIQPQHF. Full variable domain (outside the CDR3, taken from reference TRBV7-3 and TRBJ1-5): GAGVSQTPSNKVTEKGKYVELRCDPISGHTALYWYRQSLGQGPEFLIYFQGTGAADDSGLPNDRFFAVRPEGSVSTLKIQRTERGDSAVYLCASSLGGIQPQHFGDGTRLSIL.

This sequence joins TRBV7-2 and TRBJ2-3; D is possibly TRBD1 or TRBD2 (5 bases each). CDR3 length: 16 amino acids. The V end was cut by 0 bases, the J end by 0 bases, with 10 bases between. CDR1 and CDR2 from the germline V gene are SGHTA and FQGNSA. The CDR3 protein is CASSLAGTPSTDTQYF. The CDR3 nucleotides are TGTGCCAGCAGCTTAGCCGGGACCCCTAGCACAGATACGCAGTATTTT.

This clone was seen just once. Written as DNA, the CDR3 is TGTGCCAGCAGTTTAACCAGGGGGCTTACTGAAGCTTTCTTT. The encoded protein is CASSLTRGLTEAFF. The genes are TRBV6-5 and TRBJ1-1; 8 bases agree with TRBD1. Germline lookup yields CDR1 MNHEY and CDR2 SVGAGI. This CDR3 contains 14 residues. Trimming took 4 bases from V and 5 from J; bases not matched to a gene: 6.